Following are 27 T cell receptor beta chains from one sample sequenced in a study of blood T cell repertoires in COVID-19. Method: immunoSEQ multiplex PCR; TCRdb's copy keeps in-frame clones and lacks some. This table holds some 74,000 clones, approximately 87% found once. The sample taken for sequencing was peripheral blood. The origin of the receptors is a woman older than 75 with acute or convalescent COVID-19.

The chain has TRBV11-2 and TRBJ1-3, with 7 nucleotides matching TRBD1. Germline CDR1 and CDR2: SGHAT and FQNNGV. Unmatched junction bases numbered 7, after V lost 5 bases and J lost 0 bases. The CDR3 totals 16 residues. CDR3 coding DNA: TGTGCCAGCAGCCCGGACAGGAGAAGCTCTGGAAACACCATATATTTT. Its translation: CASSPDRRSSGNTIYF.

The rearrangement uses TRBV30 and TRBJ2-6, with TRBD2 as a possible D gene (5 bases). CDR1 GTSNPN and CDR2 SVGIG come from the germline V gene (reference sequence). This CDR3 is built from 17 residues. V lost 0 bases and J lost 4, with 16 bases in between. CDR3 region: CAWSVPPGGWGANVLTF. The CDR3 DNA is TGTGCCTGGAGTGTACCGCCGGGCGGGTGGGGGGCCAACGTCCTGACTTTC. Together with reference TRBV30 and TRBJ2-6, the CDR3 gives the full variable domain: SQTIHQWPATLVQPVGSPLSLECTVEGTSNPNLYWYRQAAGRGLQLLFYSVGIGQISSEVPQNLSASRPQDRQFILSSKKLLLSDSGFYLCAWSVPPGGWGANVLTFGAGSRLTVL.

The rearrangement uses TRBV5-1 and TRBJ1-1; D gene uncertain. Germline CDR1 and CDR2: SGHRS and YFSETQ. The CDR3 sequence is 16 residues long. Trimming took off 0 bases at V and 4 bases at J, with 16 bases between the two ends. The CDR3 here is CASSLAGFKVSTEAFF. The CDR3 DNA reads as TGCGCCAGCAGCTTGGCGGGGTTTAAGGTGAGCACTGAAGCTTTCTTT. The complete variable domain, with remaining parts taken from reference TRBV5-1 and TRBJ1-1, reads KAGVTQTPRYLIKTRGQQVTLSCSPISGHRSVSWYQQTPGQGLQFLFEYFSETQRNKGNFPGRFSGRQFSNSRSEMNVSTLELGDSALYLCASSLAGFKVSTEAFFGQGTRLTVV.

CDR3 DNA sequence: TGCAGCGTTGTAGGGGCGGAACGGGGGAGCACAGATACGCAGTATTTT. This sequence encodes CSVVGAERGSTDTQYF. The rearrangement links TRBV29-1 to TRBJ2-3; the D gene is possibly TRBD2 (6 bases). This CDR3 contains 16 residues. V gave up 4 bases and J gave up 0 bases, with 17 bases separating them. CDR1 and CDR2 from the germline V gene are SQVTM and ANQGSEA.

The chain links TRBV19 to TRBJ1-3, with D possibly TRBD1 on 5 matching bases. Trimming took off 3 bases at V and 2 bases at J, with 11 bases between the two ends. There are 15 residues in the CDR3. CDR1 is LNHDA, CDR2 SQIVND, per germline (reference sequence). CDR3 nucleotide sequence: TGTGCCAGTAGTATGGGGGGAGCCCCTGGAAACACCATATATTTT. Protein sequence: CASSMGGAPGNTIYF. The entire variable domain, with the rest obtained from reference TRBV19 and TRBJ1-3, is as follows: DGGITQSPKYLFRKEGQNVTLSCEQNLNHDAMYWYRQDPGQGLRLIYYSQIVNDFQKGDIAEGYSVSREKKESFPLTVTSAQKNPTAFYLCASSMGGAPGNTIYFGEGSWLTVV.

This clone has a single count. The chain has TRBV5-8 and TRBJ1-1; D gene uncertain. Germline V gene lookup returns CDR1 SGHTS and CDR2 YDEGEE. Trimming cost V 1 base and J 4 bases, with 8 bases left between them. There are 13 residues in the CDR3. This chain's CDR3 is CASSLTRGTEAFF. In nucleotides, the CDR3 is TGTGCCAGCAGCTTGACTCGGGGCACTGAAGCTTTCTTT.

The V call is TRBV6-1, the J call TRBJ1-2, with a possible D match to TRBD1 (5 bases). The V end lost 1 base, the J end lost 4 bases, and 13 bases lay between the germline ends. The CDR3 spans 15 residues. From germline, CDR1 is MNHNS and CDR2 SASEGT. The CDR3: CASSEERVGGYGYTF. DNA of the CDR3: TGTGCCAGCAGTGAAGAGCGGGTTGGGGGCTATGGCTACACCTTC.

In DNA form, the CDR3 reads TGTGCCAGCAGCCCCCGGGGTGGTAGCAATCAGCCCCAGCATTTT. It yields the protein CASSPRGGSNQPQHF. The genes are TRBV5-6 and TRBJ1-5; no clear D. The CDR3 runs 15 residues. Germline-derived CDR1 and CDR2 are SGHDT and YYEEEE. Trimming pared 4 bases from V and 0 bases from J, leaving 11 bases between.

The rearrangement links TRBV6-2 or TRBV6-3 to TRBJ2-7, with 10 positions matching TRBD2. The length of the CDR3 is 20 residues. V lost 0 bases, J lost 3 bases, and 17 bases stayed unmatched. The germline gives CDR1 MNHEY, CDR2 SVGEGT. CDR3 region: CASSYSTLAGVSHAVYEQYF. The DNA for the CDR3 is TGTGCCAGCAGTTACTCGACGCTAGCGGGAGTGTCCCACGCGGTCTACGAGCAGTACTTC.

V is TRBV9 and J is TRBJ2-3; D uncertain. CDR1 is SGDLS, CDR2 YYNGEE, per germline. Between the trimmed V and J ends, which lost 0 bases and 2 bases, there was a span of 10 bases. The CDR3 runs to 15 residues. As DNA, the CDR3 is TGTGCCAGCAGCGTAGCGGCAGGCCACACAGATACGCAGTATTTT. Its translation is CASSVAAGHTDTQYF.

The rearrangement links TRBV5-1 to TRBJ1-1; D remains unclear. CDR1 and CDR2 (germline): SGHRS, YFSETQ. The CDR3 is 13 amino acids. Trimming shortened V by 0 bases and J by 2 bases, and 5 bases separated the two germline ends. Here the CDR3 DNA reads TGCGCCAGCAGCTTGGCCCATAACACTGAAGCTTTCTTT. Amino acid sequence: CASSLAHNTEAFF.

The V and J genes are TRBV24-1 and TRBJ2-7; D might be TRBD2 (6 bases). The V end was cut by 3 bases, the J end by 6 bases, with 14 bases between. Germline V gives CDR1 KGHDR, CDR2 SFDVKD. This CDR3 comprises 14 residues. The CDR3 DNA is TGTGCCACCAGTGATCATACTAGCAGGAGCGAGCAGTACTTC. This gives the protein CATSDHTSRSEQYF.

J is TRBJ2-7 and V is TRBV11-2; possible D gene TRBD2, 5 bases. Germline assignment: CDR1 SGHAT and CDR2 FQNNGV. Trimming stripped 2 bases from V and 4 bases from J, with 21 bases between. This CDR3 is built from 17 residues. CDR3 nucleotide sequence: TGTGCCAGCAGCTTAACGGGCGGAGGCCGTTTTCCATACGAGCAGTACTTC. Translated, it gives CASSLTGGGRFPYEQYF. The whole variable domain, remainder taken from reference TRBV11-2 and TRBJ2-7, is EAGVAQSPRYKIIEKRQSVAFWCNPISGHATLYWYQQILGQGPKLLIQFQNNGVVDDSQLPKDRFSAERLKGVDSTLKIQPAKLEDSAVYLCASSLTGGGRFPYEQYFGPGTRLTVT.

A word on this clone: Other DNA sequences from this sample encode an identical CDR3 as well. The V call is TRBV5-1, the J call TRBJ2-7; 7 positions agree with TRBD1. With 4 bases clipped from V and 3 bases from J, the junction kept 1 base outside the gene matches. In germline, CDR1 is SGHRS, CDR2 YFSETQ. This CDR3 contains 12 residues. CDR3: CASSRDSYEQYF. Here the CDR3 DNA reads TGCGCCAGCAGCAGGGACAGCTACGAGCAGTACTTC.

This rearrangement joins TRBV10-3 to TRBJ1-1, with D possibly TRBD1 on 5 matching bases. The CDR3 totals 12 residues. V lost 6 bases to trimming and J lost 2 bases, with 7 bases between them. CDR1 is ENHRY, CDR2 SYGVKD, per germline. The DNA for the CDR3 is TGTGCCATCAGGGGGCCTAACACTGAAGCTTTCTTT. It codes for CAIRGPNTEAFF.

The J gene is TRBJ2-7, the V gene TRBV6-5; 7 nucleotides align to TRBD1. CDR1 and CDR2 from the germline V gene are MNHEY and SVGAGI. After removal of 5 bases from V and 0 bases from J, the junction contained 7 bases not matched to a gene. This CDR3 contains 15 residues. CDR3 bases: TGTGCCAGCAGTCTTGACAGGGACCCCTCCTACGAGCAGTACTTC. This sequence encodes CASSLDRDPSYEQYF.

The CDR3 sequence: CASSLSGLYGYTF. The CDR3 region has the DNA TGTGCCAGCAGTTTGTCCGGGTTATATGGCTACACCTTC. The chain uses TRBV28 and TRBJ1-2; D is unresolved. The CDR3 is 13 amino acids. The germline V gene has CDR1 MDHEN and CDR2 SYDVKM. Trimming left V 3 bases short and J 5 bases short, with 10 bases between.

The V gene is TRBV18, the J gene TRBJ2-3; no firm D call. V was trimmed by 3 bases and J by 6 bases, leaving 10 bases between them. The CDR3 runs 13 residues. CDR1 is KGHSH and CDR2 is LQKENI in the germline V gene. For the CDR3, the DNA is TGTGCCAGCTCACCCAATCAGGCGGATACGCAGTATTTT. This codes for CASSPNQADTQYF.

The chain has TRBV24-1 and TRBJ2-7; a weak D match, TRBD2 (5 bases). CDR3 length: 15 amino acids. Trimming removed 2 bases at V and 4 bases at J, with 14 bases between. Germline V gene sequence: CDR1 KGHDR, CDR2 SFDVKD. As DNA, the CDR3 is TGTGCCACCAGTGATTCCGCCACTAGTCTGTACGAGCAGTACTTC. Translating it yields CATSDSATSLYEQYF.

This chain uses TRBV19 with TRBJ2-4, with D perhaps matching TRBD2 (5 bases). The CDR3 is made up of 12 amino acids. Germline CDR1 reads LNHDA; CDR2 reads SQIVND (reference sequence). The ends were cut back, 5 bases at V and 11 bases at J, with 13 bases in the middle. DNA of the CDR3: TGTGCCAGTAGTGGGCCCGGAGGTCTTCAGTACTTC. This sequence encodes CASSGPGGLQYF. The complete variable domain, with remaining parts taken from reference TRBV19 and TRBJ2-4, reads DGGITQSPKYLFRKEGQNVTLSCEQNLNHDAMYWYRQDPGQGLRLIYYSQIVNDFQKGDIAEGYSVSREKKESFPLTVTSAQKNPTAFYLCASSGPGGLQYFGAGTRLSVL.

The chain employs TRBV7-9 and TRBJ2-3; D perhaps matches TRBD1 (5 bases). CDR1 and CDR2 from the germline V gene are SEHNR and FQNEAQ (reference sequence). The CDR3 loop spans 14 amino acids. V gave up 4 bases and J gave up 0 bases, with 8 bases separating them. CDR3: CASSSAGSTDTQYF. CDR3 nucleotide sequence: TGTGCCAGCAGCTCTGCAGGGAGCACAGATACGCAGTATTTT.

The chain combines TRBV7-9 with TRBJ2-1, with 13 bases that match TRBD2. The CDR3 totals 18 residues. Unmatched junction bases numbered 8, after V lost 5 bases and J lost 1 base. Germline V gives CDR1 SEHNR, CDR2 FQNEAQ (reference sequence). CDR3 amino acids: CASSPLAGGPRSYNEQFF. CDR3 DNA sequence: TGTGCCAGCAGCCCACTAGCGGGAGGGCCTCGATCCTACAATGAGCAGTTCTTC.

V gene TRBV7-2 combines with J gene TRBJ2-7; D unresolved. Trimming removed 5 bases at V and 0 bases at J, with 5 bases between. Germline loops: CDR1 SGHTA, CDR2 FQGNSA. This CDR3 has 12 amino acids. The chain's CDR3 is CASSPSSYEQYF. The CDR3, as DNA: TGTGCCAGCAGCCCCAGCTCCTACGAGCAGTACTTC.

The chain has TRBV30 and TRBJ1-3, with D possibly TRBD1 on 6 matching bases. The CDR3 length is 14 residues. V lost 4 bases, J lost 1 base, and 11 bases lay in between. Germline V gives CDR1 GTSNPN, CDR2 SVGIG (reference sequence). In DNA form, the CDR3 reads TGTGCCTGGATTAGCAGGGGATCTGGAAACACCATATATTTT. Amino acid sequence: CAWISRGSGNTIYF.

This clone was picked up one time. The rearrangement uses TRBV7-8 and TRBJ1-4; D is possibly TRBD1 (6 bases). V was trimmed by 1 base and J by 7 bases, leaving 7 bases between them. Germline CDR1 reads SGHVS; CDR2 reads FQNEAQ. The CDR3 totals 13 residues. CDR3 sequence (DNA): TGTGCCAGCAGCTTAGGGGGGCCTGAAAAACTGTTTTTT. Translation gives CASSLGGPEKLFF.

V usage is TRBV5-6 and J usage is TRBJ2-6, with D perhaps matching TRBD1 (5 bases). CDR3 length equals 18 residues. Looked up from germline, CDR1 is SGHDT and CDR2 is YYEEEE. The V end lost 0 bases, the J end lost 0 bases, and 13 bases lay between the germline ends. The CDR3 sequence: CASSLGTGPSSGANVLTF. The CDR3 nucleotides are TGTGCCAGCAGCTTGGGTACAGGCCCGAGCTCTGGGGCCAACGTCCTGACTTTC.

The chain employs TRBV19 and TRBJ1-2; D is ambiguous. The ends were cut back, 3 bases at V and 4 bases at J, with 6 bases in the middle. The CDR3 runs 12 residues. Germline CDR1 reads LNHDA; CDR2 reads SQIVND (reference sequence). The CDR3: CASSISGYGYTF. The CDR3 DNA follows: TGTGCCAGTAGTATCAGCGGCTATGGCTACACCTTC.